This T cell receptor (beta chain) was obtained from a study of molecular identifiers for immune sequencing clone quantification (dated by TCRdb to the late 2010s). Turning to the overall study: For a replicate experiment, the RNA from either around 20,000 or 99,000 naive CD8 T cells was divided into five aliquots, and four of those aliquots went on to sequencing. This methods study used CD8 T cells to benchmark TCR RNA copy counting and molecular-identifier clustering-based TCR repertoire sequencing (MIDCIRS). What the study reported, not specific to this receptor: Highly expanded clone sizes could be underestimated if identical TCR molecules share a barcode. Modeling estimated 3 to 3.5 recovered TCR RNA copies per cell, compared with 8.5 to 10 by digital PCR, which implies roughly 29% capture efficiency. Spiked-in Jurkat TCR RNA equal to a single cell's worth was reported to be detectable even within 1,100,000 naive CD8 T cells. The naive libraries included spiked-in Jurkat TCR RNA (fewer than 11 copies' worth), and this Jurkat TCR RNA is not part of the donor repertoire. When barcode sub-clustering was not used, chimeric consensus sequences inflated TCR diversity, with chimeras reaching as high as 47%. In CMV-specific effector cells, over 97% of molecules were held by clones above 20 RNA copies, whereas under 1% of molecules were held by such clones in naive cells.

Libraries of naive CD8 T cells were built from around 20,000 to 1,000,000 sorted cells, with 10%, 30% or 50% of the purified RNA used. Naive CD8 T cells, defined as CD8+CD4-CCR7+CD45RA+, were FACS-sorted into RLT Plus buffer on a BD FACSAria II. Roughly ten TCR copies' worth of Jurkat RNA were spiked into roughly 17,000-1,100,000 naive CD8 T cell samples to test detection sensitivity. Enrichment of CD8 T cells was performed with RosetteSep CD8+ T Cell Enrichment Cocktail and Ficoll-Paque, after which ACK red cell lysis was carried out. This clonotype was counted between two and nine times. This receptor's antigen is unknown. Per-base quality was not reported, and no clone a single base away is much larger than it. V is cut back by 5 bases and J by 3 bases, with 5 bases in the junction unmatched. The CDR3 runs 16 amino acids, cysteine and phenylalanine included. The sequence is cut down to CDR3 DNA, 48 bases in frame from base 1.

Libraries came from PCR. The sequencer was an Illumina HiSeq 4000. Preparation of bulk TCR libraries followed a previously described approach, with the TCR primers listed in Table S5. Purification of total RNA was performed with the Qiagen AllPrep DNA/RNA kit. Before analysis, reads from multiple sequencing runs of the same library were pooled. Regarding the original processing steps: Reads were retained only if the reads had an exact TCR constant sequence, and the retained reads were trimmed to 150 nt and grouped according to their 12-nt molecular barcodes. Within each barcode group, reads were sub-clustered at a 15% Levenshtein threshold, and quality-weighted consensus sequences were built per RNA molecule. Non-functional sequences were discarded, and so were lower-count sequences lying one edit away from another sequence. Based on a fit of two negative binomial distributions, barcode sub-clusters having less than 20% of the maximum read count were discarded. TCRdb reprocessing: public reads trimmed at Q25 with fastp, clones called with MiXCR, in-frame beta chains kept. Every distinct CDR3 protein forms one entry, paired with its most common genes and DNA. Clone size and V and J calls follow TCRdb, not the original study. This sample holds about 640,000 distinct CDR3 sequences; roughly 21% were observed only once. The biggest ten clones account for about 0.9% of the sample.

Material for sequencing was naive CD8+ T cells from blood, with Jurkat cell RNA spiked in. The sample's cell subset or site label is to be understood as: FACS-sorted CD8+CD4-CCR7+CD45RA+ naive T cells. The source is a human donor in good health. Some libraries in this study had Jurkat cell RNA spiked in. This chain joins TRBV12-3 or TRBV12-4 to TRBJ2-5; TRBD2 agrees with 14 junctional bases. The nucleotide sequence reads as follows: TGTGCCAGCAGTCCGGGACTAGCGGGAGTTGAAGAGACCCAGTACTTC. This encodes CASSPGLAGVEETQYF.